This TCR beta chain was profiled in a study of cytomegalovirus exposure and HLA in healthy donors. Points from the study as a whole: Evidence from a later analysis indicated that most CMV-associated TCR beta chains looked HLA-restricted. In a later analysis, V- and J-gene trimming of beta chains associated with a DCLRE1C missense variant, replicated independently. Reports credit the classifier with highly specific, highly sensitive diagnosis of cytomegalovirus status. Analyzed later, association rates of TCRs varied across HLA loci, with DRB1 most and HLA-C fewest.

The PCR was carried out with 60 Vbeta primers and 13 Jbeta primers. Repertoires were generated with immunoSEQ multiplex PCR, while TCRdb's copy carries only in-frame clones and drops some. The sample consists of 100,000 to 130,000 clones, 73% of them appearing once. This CDR3 contains 13 residues. Trimming removed 5 bases at V and 2 bases at J, with 9 bases between. Germline loops: CDR1 SSHAT, CDR2 FNYEAQ (reference sequence). Comment on this clone: Its antigen is as yet unknown.

Sequenced sample: PBMCs. The chain uses TRBV7-7 and TRBJ2-5, with D unresolved. The clonotype was recovered from a man in his thirties or forties in good health and CMV-seronegative. CDR3 nucleotide sequence: TGTGCCAGCAGCCTAGGGCAGCAAGAGACCCAGTACTTC. It yields the protein CASSLGQQETQYF.